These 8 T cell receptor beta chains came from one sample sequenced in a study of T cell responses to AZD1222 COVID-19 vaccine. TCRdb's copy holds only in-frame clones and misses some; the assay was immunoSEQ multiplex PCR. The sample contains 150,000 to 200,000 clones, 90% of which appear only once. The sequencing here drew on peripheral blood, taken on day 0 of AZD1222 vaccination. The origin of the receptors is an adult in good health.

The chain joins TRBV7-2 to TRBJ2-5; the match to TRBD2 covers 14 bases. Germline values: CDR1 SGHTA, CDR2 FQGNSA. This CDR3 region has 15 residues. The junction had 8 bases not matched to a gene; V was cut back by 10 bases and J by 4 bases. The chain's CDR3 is CATLTSGGAGETQYF. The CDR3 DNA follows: TGTGCCACCCTGACTAGCGGGGGGGCGGGAGAGACCCAGTACTTC.

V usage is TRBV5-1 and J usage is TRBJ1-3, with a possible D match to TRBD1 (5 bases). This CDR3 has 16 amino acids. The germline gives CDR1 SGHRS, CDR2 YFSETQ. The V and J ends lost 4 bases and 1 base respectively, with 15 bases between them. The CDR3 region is CASSLGAGLSGNTIYF. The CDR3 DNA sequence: TGCGCCAGCAGCCTCGGGGCAGGGTTGTCTGGAAACACCATATATTTT. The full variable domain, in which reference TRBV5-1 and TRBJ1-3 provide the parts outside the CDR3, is KAGVTQTPRYLIKTRGQQVTLSCSPISGHRSVSWYQQTPGQGLQFLFEYFSETQRNKGNFPGRFSGRQFSNSRSEMNVSTLELGDSALYLCASSLGAGLSGNTIYFGEGSWLTVV.

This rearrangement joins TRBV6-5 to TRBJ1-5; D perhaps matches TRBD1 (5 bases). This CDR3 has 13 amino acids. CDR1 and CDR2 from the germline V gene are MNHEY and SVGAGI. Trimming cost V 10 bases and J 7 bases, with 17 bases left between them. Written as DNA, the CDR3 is TGTGCCACCGCCCCCGGGGGGGGACAGCCCCAGCATTTT. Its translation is CATAPGGGQPQHF.

The CDR3 nucleotides are TGTGCCAGCACGCTGACAGGGTCAACTAATGAAAAACTGTTTTTT. Translated: CASTLTGSTNEKLFF. The rearrangement links TRBV2 to TRBJ1-4; TRBD1 matches at 7 bases. The CDR3 length is 15 residues. Trimming cost V 7 bases and J 0 bases; bases outside gene matches: 5. Per germline, CDR1 SNHLY and CDR2 FYNNEI.

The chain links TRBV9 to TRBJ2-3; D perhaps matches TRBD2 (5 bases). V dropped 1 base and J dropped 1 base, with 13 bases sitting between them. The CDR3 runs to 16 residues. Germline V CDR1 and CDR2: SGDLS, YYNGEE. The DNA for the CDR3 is TGTGCCAGCAGCGTAAGGGCTAGCCGGGGCACAGATACGCAGTATTTT. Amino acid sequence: CASSVRASRGTDTQYF.

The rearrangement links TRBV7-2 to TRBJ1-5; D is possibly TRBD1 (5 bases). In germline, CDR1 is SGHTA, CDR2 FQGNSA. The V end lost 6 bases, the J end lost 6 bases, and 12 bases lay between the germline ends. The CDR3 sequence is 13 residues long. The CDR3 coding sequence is TGTGCCAGCAGTTCACAGGATTTTCAGCCCCAGCATTTT. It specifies CASSSQDFQPQHF. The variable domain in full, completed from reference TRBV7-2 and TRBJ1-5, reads GAGVSQSPSNKVTEKGKDVELRCDPISGHTALYWYRQSLGQGLEFLIYFQGNSAPDKSGLPSDRFSAERTGGSVSTLTIQRTQQEDSAVYLCASSSQDFQPQHFGDGTRLSIL.

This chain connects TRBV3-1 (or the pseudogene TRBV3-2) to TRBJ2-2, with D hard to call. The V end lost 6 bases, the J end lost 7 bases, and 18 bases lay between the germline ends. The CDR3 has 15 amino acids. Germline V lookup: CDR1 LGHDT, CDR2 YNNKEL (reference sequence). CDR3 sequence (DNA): TGTGCCAGCAGTCCGACTTGGTTAGCAGGCGGGGAGCTGTTTTTT. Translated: CASSPTWLAGGELFF.

CDR3 DNA: TGTGCCAGCAGTTACACAGGGGGGTTCACTGAAGCTTTCTTT. This gives the protein CASSYTGGFTEAFF. V is TRBV6-5 and J is TRBJ1-1, with 8 bases identical to TRBD1. Trimming took 2 bases from V and 4 from J; bases not matched to a gene: 3. Germline-derived CDR1 and CDR2 are MNHEY and SVGAGI. The CDR3 length is 14 residues.